A single sample is the source of the 3 T cell receptor delta chains below, sequenced in a study of delta chains in infants with herpesvirus infections. Gamma-chain- and delta-chain-specific primers converted PBMC RNA into TCR cDNA. TCRdb called clones from the RT-PCR reads again using CATT. The table shows fewer than 400 delta-chain clones, with 15% to 20% occurring only once. Material: peripheral blood, obtained at time point 2 of longitudinal follow-up. The origin of the receptors is a human donor who was a Ugandan infant, either HIV-exposed or HIV-unexposed (not recorded which).

This clone is classed as medium-sized. CDR3 region: CACDTLLGDRSSWDTRQMFF. The CDR3 DNA reads as TGTGCCTGTGACACCTTACTGGGGGATCGCAGCTCCTGGGACACCCGACAGATGTTTTTC. The gene calls are TRDV2 and TRDJ3; 10 bases agree with TRDD3. The germline gives CDR1 GEAIGNYY, CDR2 EKD. The CDR3 length is 20 residues. Unmatched junction bases numbered 7, after V lost 0 bases and J lost 0 bases.

This clone has a handful of counts. A clone one base away is much larger, so this may be a read error. This sample also contains other DNA sequences that code for the same CDR3. This chain joins TRDV1 and TRDJ1, with a weak D call TRDD3 (6 bases). This CDR3 is built from 21 residues. Germline CDR1 reads TSWWSYY; CDR2 reads QGS. V was cut by 0 bases and J by 0 bases, with 26 bases left in between. The CDR3 loop reads CALGELAEEGGGCSYTDKLIF. CDR3 DNA sequence: TGTGCTCTTGGGGAACTAGCTGAAGAAGGTGGGGGGTGTTCGTACACCGATAAACTCATCTTT.

The table lists this clone with a few counts. A single base is all that separates this from a far larger clone, so a read error is likely. The gene calls are TRDV1 and TRDJ1; 7 nucleotides align to TRDD3. The CDR3 length is 15 residues. Looked up from germline, CDR1 is TSWWSYY and CDR2 is QGS. The trim removed 11 bases at V and 3 bases at J, leaving 15 bases unmatched. The CDR3: CAVVPAFTGADKLIF. The CDR3 DNA is TGTGCTGTGGTTCCTGCCTTTACTGGGGCCGATAAACTCATCTTT.